This T cell receptor (beta chain) was retrieved from a study of post-analysis software for immune sequencing data. Study information: Some patients lacked subtype; others had relapsing-remitting, secondary progressive or progressive-relapsing disease. General study findings and limits: Controls showed significantly higher normalized Chao1 diversity than did multiple sclerosis patients. With F measure, samples from one preparation batch clustered together strongly.

Every TCR beta cDNA library bore unique molecular identifiers. Some 500,000 cDNA molecules were obtained from roughly 1 to 10 million T cells. TCRdb reprocessed the PCR reads via MiXCR and lists one record per CDR3 protein. The data contain 700,000 to 800,000 distinct CDR3 sequences, about 32% of them singletons. There are a few counts of this clonotype. Its specificity is not known. Sequencing input: blood. The source of this sequence is a girl under 18 with multiple sclerosis.

The CDR3 sequence: CASSQDWSSYEQYF. The CDR3 DNA reads as TGCGCCAGCAGCCAAGACTGGAGTTCCTACGAGCAGTACTTC. The chain links TRBV4-3 to TRBJ2-7; D gene unclear. The CDR3 is 14 residues long. Trimming pared 0 bases from V and 1 base from J, leaving 7 bases between. Looked up from germline, CDR1 is LGHNA and CDR2 is YSLEER.